The 5 T cell receptor beta chains given below trace back to one sample, sequenced in a study of T-cell reconstitution after alpha-beta-depleted transplantation in children. For TCRbeta, the library was prepared with unique molecular identifiers. TCRdb used MiXCR to reprocess the PCR reads, holding one entry per CDR3 protein. The sample includes hundreds of thousands of distinct CDR3 sequences, about 10% of them seen just once. The sequencing used PBMCs, collected before TCRalphabeta/CD19-depleted stem cell transplant. The receptors shown here come from a child aged 2-9 years with inherited bone marrow failure, due to receive a stem cell transplant.

This clonotype was seen at least ten times. The rearrangement uses TRBV7-9 and TRBJ1-4, with 8 bases aligning to TRBD1. Trimming cost V 5 bases and J 2 bases; bases outside gene matches: 7. Germline-derived CDR1 and CDR2 are SEHNR and FQNEAQ (reference sequence). This CDR3 spans 16 amino acids. CDR3 residues: CASSQGARLTNEKLFF. DNA for the CDR3: TGTGCCAGCAGCCAGGGGGCGCGGCTTACTAATGAAAAACTGTTTTTT.

With respect to this clonotype: A clone one base away is much larger, so this may be a read error. The chain has TRBV20-1 and TRBJ1-2; unclear D gene. Germline CDR1 reads DFQATT; CDR2 reads SNEGSKA (reference sequence). The CDR3 contains 12 residues. CDR3 nucleotides: TGCGGTGCTGCAGACGGGGACTATGGCTACACCTTC. It specifies CGAADGDYGYTF.

This clonotype occurred many times. The CDR3 loop reads CASSLEYAGELFF. The CDR3 DNA follows: TGTGCCAGCAGCTTAGAATATGCCGGGGAGCTGTTTTTT. The chain carries TRBV11-2 and TRBJ2-2; no firm D call. Germline V gene sequence: CDR1 SGHAT, CDR2 FQNNGV. V shed 0 bases and J shed 6 bases, with 5 bases lying between them. The CDR3 loop spans 13 amino acids.

This clonotype was seen at least ten times. The chain uses TRBV27 and TRBJ1-1, with D perhaps matching TRBD1 (6 bases). The germline CDR1 and CDR2 sequences are MNHEY and SMNVEV (reference sequence). Between the trimmed V and J ends, which lost 2 bases and 5 bases, there was a span of 12 bases. The CDR3 loop spans 14 amino acids. The CDR3 bases are TGTGCCAGCAGTTTAATACAGGGAGATACTGAAGCTTTCTTT. As protein: CASSLIQGDTEAFF.

This clonotype was observed many times. The rearrangement links TRBV20-1 to TRBJ2-7; 10 positions agree with TRBD2. Trimming took 1 base from V and 3 from J; bases not matched to a gene: 12. The CDR3 consists of 17 residues. CDR1 is DFQATT, CDR2 SNEGSKA, per germline (reference sequence). CDR3 nucleotide sequence: TGCAGTGCTAGAGCCGACGGACTAGCGGAGGTTAACTACGAGCAGTACTTC. Residues: CSARADGLAEVNYEQYF.